This entry lists 19 T cell receptor beta chains sequenced from one sample in a study of response to subunit inactivated influenza vaccine. One entry per CDR3 protein, called by TCRdb with MiXCR from the RT-PCR reads. The repertoire holds about 700,000 distinct CDR3 sequences, with approximately 14% as singletons. Sample: PBMCs from blood, taken roughly 2 weeks before vaccination. All receptors derive from a man in his fifties who received an inactivated influenza vaccine.

This clonotype was observed many times. The chain recombines TRBV20-1 with TRBJ2-3, with a tentative D call TRBD1 (6 bases). The CDR3 contains 13 residues. The ends were cut back, 0 bases at V and 7 bases at J, with 11 bases in the middle. Germline V gene lookup returns CDR1 DFQATT and CDR2 SNEGSKA (reference sequence). The CDR3: CSARDQGHHTQYF. The CDR3 DNA reads TGCAGTGCTAGAGATCAGGGACACCATACGCAGTATTTT.

In its sample, this clonotype was seen a few times. This chain connects TRBV18 to TRBJ2-1, with 7 nucleotides matching TRBD1. CDR1 and CDR2 from the germline V gene are KGHSH and LQKENI. J was trimmed by 0 bases and V by 0 bases; bases with no gene match: 8. The CDR3 is 18 amino acids. The CDR3: CASSPPLGTVGSYNEQFF. The CDR3 bases are TGTGCCAGCTCACCACCGTTAGGGACAGTCGGCTCCTACAATGAGCAGTTCTTC.

This chain links TRBV9 with TRBJ1-3; tentatively, D is TRBD1 (5 bases). CDR3 length: 16 amino acids. From germline, CDR1 is SGDLS and CDR2 YYNGEE. Trimming took 0 bases from V and 0 from J, leaving 10 bases between them. Here the CDR3 DNA reads TGTGCCAGCAGCGTAGCTGGGACCTACTCTGGAAACACCATATATTTT. This translates into CASSVAGTYSGNTIYF. Combining the CDR3 with reference TRBV9 and TRBJ1-3 gives the whole variable domain DSGVTQTPKHLITATGQRVTLRCSPRSGDLSVYWYQQSLDQGLQFLIQYYNGEERAKGNILERFSAQQFPDLHSELNLSSLELGDSALYFCASSVAGTYSGNTIYFGEGSWLTVV.

The sample holds a few counts of this clonotype. This chain connects TRBV5-1 to TRBJ1-4; D is unresolved. This CDR3 is built from 13 residues. The ends were cut back, 4 bases at V and 5 bases at J, with 9 bases in the middle. From germline, CDR1 is SGHRS and CDR2 YFSETQ. CDR3 amino acids: CASSDPGNEKLFF. The CDR3 nucleotides are TGCGCCAGCAGCGATCCGGGGAATGAAAAACTGTTTTTT.

The table lists this clonotype with many counts. This rearrangement joins TRBV19 to TRBJ2-1; 9 nucleotides match TRBD1. Germline-derived CDR1 and CDR2 are LNHDA and SQIVND (reference sequence). The CDR3 contains 16 residues. V dropped 5 bases and J dropped 8; count of bases not matched to a gene: 13. CDR3 in amino acids: CASSYRDREFNDEQFF. The CDR3 DNA reads TGTGCCAGTAGTTACCGGGACAGGGAGTTCAACGATGAGCAGTTCTTC.

This clonotype was seen a few times. CDR3 DNA: TGTGCCATCAGCGACTACTCGGGACCCAGTAATTCACCCCTCCACTTT. Protein product: CAISDYSGPSNSPLHF. The chain joins TRBV10-3 to TRBJ1-6; D is possibly TRBD1 (5 bases). CDR1 and CDR2 (germline): ENHRY, SYGVKD. The CDR3 is 16 residues long. The V end lost 6 bases, the J end lost 6 bases, and 18 bases lay between the germline ends.

V usage is TRBV20-1 and J usage is TRBJ1-2; tentatively, D is TRBD1 (6 bases). V dropped 1 base and J dropped 8 bases, with 26 bases sitting between them. CDR1 is DFQATT and CDR2 is SNEGSKA in the germline V gene (reference sequence). This CDR3 is 17 amino acids long. This CDR3 reads CSARVSPGRGGILGYTF. The CDR3 region has the DNA TGCAGTGCTAGAGTCAGCCCCGGTCGAGGGGGAATTTTGGGCTACACCTTC.

In this sample, this clonotype turned up a few times. The chain couples TRBV7-7 to TRBJ2-2; D is perhaps TRBD1 (6 bases). V was pared by 6 bases and J by 3 bases, with 8 bases between. The length of the CDR3 is 13 residues. Looked up from germline, CDR1 is SSHAT and CDR2 is FNYEAQ (reference sequence). The CDR3 DNA is TGTGCCAGCAGTGCAGGGGACACCGGGGAGCTGTTTTTT. It translates to CASSAGDTGELFF.

The gene calls are TRBV5-4 and TRBJ2-5; no clear D. V dropped 0 bases and J dropped 5 bases, with 11 bases sitting between them. Looked up from germline, CDR1 is SGHNT and CDR2 is YYREEE (reference sequence). This CDR3 has 14 amino acids. The CDR3 protein is CASSLAGPAETQYF. In DNA, the CDR3 is TGTGCCAGCAGCTTGGCTGGTCCGGCGGAGACCCAGTACTTC.

This clonotype showed up many times. The CDR3 sequence is CASSFAAGRISGANVLTF. CDR3 bases: TGTGCCAGCAGCTTTGCAGCGGGGAGGATCTCTGGGGCCAACGTCCTGACTTTC. The chain combines TRBV11-1 with TRBJ2-6; 7 bases map to TRBD2. Trimming cost V 3 bases and J 0 bases; bases outside gene matches: 8. The length of the CDR3 is 18 residues. The V gene's germline CDR1 is SGHAT and CDR2 FQDESV (reference sequence).

In this sample, this clonotype turned up a few times. The chain recombines TRBV29-1 with TRBJ2-7; D possibly corresponds to TRBD1 (6 bases). The ends were cut back, 7 bases at V and 6 bases at J, with 16 bases in the middle. The CDR3 covers 12 residues. Germline V gene data show CDR1 as SQVTM and CDR2 as ANQGSEA. The CDR3: CSAGGRAGEQYF. CDR3 nucleotides: TGCAGCGCTGGGGGCAGGGCCGGCGAGCAGTACTTC.

This clonotype was seen ten or more times. This chain links TRBV7-6 with TRBJ1-5; the match to TRBD1 covers 10 bases. The CDR3 has 15 residues. Germline values: CDR1 SGHVS, CDR2 FNYEAQ. The V segment lost 11 bases and the J segment 1 base; nucleotides outside the gene matches: 8. The CDR3, as DNA: TGTGCCTCTCGGGGACAGGGGAACAGCAATCAGCCCCAGCATTTT. Amino acids: CASRGQGNSNQPQHF.

This clonotype was seen a handful of times. The chain uses TRBV27 and TRBJ2-5; D not resolved. CDR1 MNHEY and CDR2 SMNVEV come from the germline V gene (reference sequence). Deletions cut 0 bases from V and 5 bases from J, with 10 bases between. The CDR3 extends over 14 amino acids. The CDR3 loop reads CASSLSRLGETQYF. In DNA form, the CDR3 reads TGTGCCAGCAGTTTATCCCGGTTGGGTGAGACCCAGTACTTC.

This clonotype was detected many times. The rearrangement uses TRBV6-5 and TRBJ2-2; D is tentatively TRBD1 or TRBD2 (5 bases each). CDR1 and CDR2 (germline): MNHEY, SVGAGI. V was cut by 0 bases and J by 8 bases, with 10 bases left in between. The length of the CDR3 is 14 residues. The CDR3 DNA is TGTGCCAGCAGTTACTCGGTGGGGGAGGGGGAGCTGTTTTTT. This translates into CASSYSVGEGELFF.

The chain has TRBV3-1 and TRBJ2-1; the D gene is possibly TRBD2 (5 bases). Deletions cut 1 base from V and 11 bases from J, with 9 bases between. The CDR3 runs to 12 residues. CDR1 and CDR2 (germline): LGHDT, YNNKEL (reference sequence). CDR3 nucleotides: TGTGCCAGCAGCCAAGCGACTATGCAGCAGTTCTTC. This encodes CASSQATMQQFF.

This clonotype was counted a few times. This chain joins TRBV4-1 and TRBJ2-3; the match to TRBD1 covers 8 bases. The J segment lost 5 bases and the V segment lost 3 bases, leaving 4 bases of the junction unmatched. The CDR3 covers 14 residues. Looked up from germline, CDR1 is MGHRA and CDR2 is YSYEKL. The CDR3 loop is CASSQAGGLDTQYF. As DNA, the CDR3 is TGCGCCAGCAGCCAGGCAGGGGGCCTAGATACGCAGTATTTT.

In its sample, this clonotype was seen a few times. The V gene is TRBV4-2, the J gene TRBJ2-3; the match to TRBD2 covers 11 bases. V lost 3 bases to trimming and J lost 1 base; unmatched junction nucleotides: 12. This CDR3 comprises 19 residues. Germline V gene data show CDR1 as LGHNA and CDR2 as YNFKEQ. CDR3 DNA sequence: TGTGCCAGCAGCCATGCTACTAGCGGGAGAGGGTCCGGCACAGATACGCAGTATTTT. It yields the protein CASSHATSGRGSGTDTQYF.

This clonotype was counted only a few times. The chain couples TRBV20-1 to TRBJ2-2, with 7 nucleotides matching TRBD2. CDR3 length: 13 amino acids. Losses at the gene ends were 6 bases for V and 6 bases for J; bases not matched to a gene: 7. The germline gives CDR1 DFQATT, CDR2 SNEGSKA (reference sequence). For the CDR3, the DNA is TGCAGTGCATTAGGTGGGGGGGCCGGGGAGCTGTTTTTT. Protein sequence: CSALGGGAGELFF.

In its sample, this clonotype was seen a few times. V is TRBV28 and J is TRBJ2-1; the D gene is possibly TRBD2 (6 bases). The ends were cut back, 7 bases at V and 7 bases at J, with 32 bases in the middle. Germline assignment: CDR1 MDHEN and CDR2 SYDVKM. This CDR3 is built from 19 residues. Here the CDR3 reads CASTLSGVRRFRRSNEQFF. The CDR3 coding sequence is TGTGCCAGCACCTTGTCGGGAGTCAGACGGTTCCGAAGGTCAAATGAGCAGTTCTTC.